This T cell receptor beta chain was captured by sequencing in a study of Graves' ophthalmopathy and Graves' hyperthyroidism. In the study overall: Hyperthyroidism counted as stable given no ophthalmopathy within 18 months of follow-up.

Regarding the study as a whole: Detection in blood was also observed for most expanded thyroid clonotypes above 0.001 frequency. Between ophthalmopathy and stable hyperthyroidism, a 13-signature model drew a separation with about 88% sensitivity and approximately 77% specificity. This model predicted ophthalmopathy progression (sensitivity 65% to 71%, specificity 72.22%).

Germline loops: CDR1 SQVTM, CDR2 ANQGSEA. The J segment lost 7 bases and the V segment lost 8 bases, leaving 10 bases of the junction unmatched. The CDR3 spans 12 residues. This clonotype came up many times. Antigen specificity is unknown. Transcripts of RNA were the source for amplifying TCR beta CDR3 regions. The first-round RT-PCR employed HTBI primers together with the Qiagen OneStep RT-PCR kit. A multiplex PCR was then performed as the second round. TCRdb processed the multiplex PCR reads anew with MiXCR; each CDR3 protein has one entry. Here the sample spans over a million distinct CDR3 sequences, about 36% being singletons.

What was sequenced was peripheral blood or thyroid tissue (not recorded which). The receptor was isolated from an adult man with Graves' hyperthyroidism. The chain combines TRBV29-1 with TRBJ1-2; TRBD1 matches 7 bases. The CDR3 sequence: CSTRTGKGGYTF. The CDR3 DNA reads as TGCAGCACCCGGACAGGAAAAGGTGGCTACACCTTC.